This TCR beta chain was found in a study of cytomegalovirus exposure and HLA in healthy donors. Study-wide findings and caveats: The number of N-insertions in an Asian-associated ancestry cluster was reportedly below the approximately 700-donor mean in a later analysis.

The V and J ends lost 0 bases and 3 bases respectively, with 6 bases between them. Germline assignment: CDR1 GTSNPN and CDR2 SVGIG (reference sequence). This CDR3 comprises 13 residues. Regarding this clone: The target antigen is unknown.

PCR employed 60 Vbeta and 13 Jbeta primers. Method: immunoSEQ multiplex PCR; TCRdb's copy keeps in-frame clones and lacks some. The table records around 190,000 clones, around 78% of them present only once. The specimen sequenced was PBMCs. The sequence came from a woman younger than 45 in good health and CMV-seropositive. The J gene is TRBJ1-5, the V gene TRBV30; no clear D gene. Here the CDR3 DNA reads TGTGCCTGGAGTGTAGGACTCAATCAGCCCCAGCATTTT. Amino acids: CAWSVGLNQPQHF.